This record concerns one TCR beta chain sequence. Antigen specificity is unknown. This entry is derived from a study of glioma-infiltrating T cells. Broader study findings: Above-expected tissue-blood divergence occurred in all gliomas, most in low-grade ones.

The germline V gene has CDR1 MNHNY and CDR2 SVGAGI (reference sequence). Trimming cost V 0 bases and J 4 bases, with 9 bases left between them. The CDR3 sequence is 14 residues long. Amplification of TCR alpha and beta CDR3 regions from RNA used iRepertoire nested multiplex PCR. TCRdb independently ran MiXCR on the multiplex PCR reads; one entry per CDR3 protein. Here the sample spans approximately 17,000 distinct CDR3 sequences, 55% to 75% being singletons. V and J are TRBV6-6 and TRBJ1-2, with D hard to call. This TCR was sampled from a human donor with low-grade glioma or glioblastoma, undergoing nonglioma brain surgery, or in good health (not recorded which). The sequenced sample consisted of glioma tissue, nonneoplastic brain tissue, or PBMCs (not recorded which). The CDR3 spells CASSYSFGVYGYTF. As DNA, the CDR3 is TGTGCCAGCAGTTACTCCTTCGGGGTCTATGGCTACACCTTC.